The 3 T cell receptor beta chains below come from one sample, sequenced in a study of cytomegalovirus exposure and HLA in healthy donors. PCR primers comprised 60 Vbeta and 13 Jbeta primers. Sequencing was performed with immunoSEQ multiplex PCR; in TCRdb, only in-frame clones are kept and a portion is missing. The sample lists 50,000 or so clones, about 50% occurring once. Sequencing was performed on PBMCs. These receptors were taken from a human donor in good health.

The chain carries TRBV29-1 and TRBJ1-5; 11 bases map to TRBD1. Germline CDR1 SQVTM, CDR2 ANQGSEA. The CDR3 spans 15 residues. V lost 4 bases to trimming and J lost 2 bases; unmatched junction nucleotides: 4. CDR3 region: CSVGGTGGGNQPQHF. CDR3 in DNA: TGCAGCGTTGGAGGGACAGGGGGGGGCAATCAGCCCCAGCATTTT.

The rearrangement joins TRBV6-5 to TRBJ1-4, with unresolved D. V gave up 8 bases and J gave up 7 bases, with 14 bases separating them. Germline V gives CDR1 MNHEY, CDR2 SVGAGI. The CDR3 totals 13 residues. CDR3 loop: CASGTMIGEKLFF. CDR3 nucleotide sequence: TGTGCCAGCGGCACGATGATTGGTGAAAAACTGTTTTTT.

This clone was seen once. The chain is built from TRBV2 and TRBJ1-1; 10 nucleotides line up with TRBD1. V gave up 7 bases and J gave up 0 bases; unmatched junction bases: 17. The V gene's germline CDR1 is SNHLY and CDR2 FYNNEI. This CDR3 is built from 19 residues. The CDR3 DNA follows: TGTGCCAGCACCCTCTCAGGGACAGGGGTGGGATCGGTGAACACTGAAGCTTTCTTT. Amino acids: CASTLSGTGVGSVNTEAFF.